The rows below give T cell receptor beta chains drawn from one sample of a study of T cell changes during pregnancy in multiple sclerosis. Assay used: immunoSEQ multiplex PCR; TCRdb lists only in-frame clones, some missing. This sample carries about 60,000 clones, approximately 93% of them seen once, and the ten largest clones take around 3%. This specimen was CD8+ T cells from peripheral blood mononuclear cells, taken in the second trimester of pregnancy. These receptors all come from a female donor with multiple sclerosis, enrolled in a pregnancy study. Both conserved end residues are part of each CDR3. The D gene is left open where the match is weak. Where a row states a size, it is once, few, many or the class of an expanded clone; other rows omit it.

TRBJ1-1 - few TRBV9 CASSNDMNTEAFF TGTGCCAGCAGTAACGACATGAACACTGAAGCTTTCTTT
TRBJ2-5 TRBD2 - TRBV6-6 CASSWGLAGVLAQYF TGTGCCAGCAGTTGGGGACTAGCGGGAGTTTTGGCCCAGTACTTC
TRBJ1-4 TRBD1 - TRBV9 CASSETGGTNEKLFF TGTGCCAGCAGCGAAACAGGGGGAACTAATGAAAAACTGTTTTTT
TRBJ2-7 TRBD1 - TRBV13 CASSSTGQGVPYEQYF TGTGCCAGCAGCTCCACGGGACAGGGGGTCCCCTACGAGCAGTACTTC
TRBJ2-1 - - TRBV27 CASSSQPLRLYNEQFF TGTGCCAGCAGTTCCCAGCCTCTCAGGCTGTACAATGAGCAGTTCTTC
TRBJ1-5 - - TRBV4-2 CASSQGAAGQPQHF TGTGCCAGCAGCCAAGGTGCGGCGGGGCAGCCCCAGCATTTT
TRBJ2-5 TRBD1 - TRBV9 CASSDLTYGQGPQETQYF TGTGCCAGCAGTGATCTTACATACGGACAGGGGCCCCAAGAGACCCAGTACTTC
TRBJ2-1 - - TRBV19 CASSTTEVIEQFF TGTGCCAGTAGTACTACAGAAGTTATTGAGCAGTTCTTC
TRBJ2-7 - once TRBV27 CASSLYHSYEQYF TGTGCCAGCAGTTTATATCACTCCTACGAGCAGTACTTC
TRBJ2-5 - - TRBV7-8 CASSLLPGEETQYF TGTGCCAGCAGCTTACTTCCAGGGGAAGAGACCCAGTACTTC
TRBJ1-1 - - TRBV27 CASSFGGATEAFF TGTGCCAGCAGTTTTGGCGGGGCCACTGAAGCTTTCTTT
TRBJ2-1 TRBD2 - TRBV6-1 CASSGYPAGLPYNEQFF TGTGCCAGCAGTGGCTACCCAGCGGGGCTCCCCTACAATGAGCAGTTCTTC
TRBJ2-7 - - TRBV5-4 CASSLALKTGEQYF TGTGCCAGCAGCTTGGCTTTAAAGACGGGCGAGCAGTACTTC
TRBJ2-7 TRBD1 - TRBV4-3 CASSQDLGQGSSEQYF TGCGCCAGCAGCCAAGATTTGGGACAGGGTTCCTCCGAGCAGTACTTC
TRBJ1-5 TRBD1 - TRBV27 CASSLGQGANQPQHF TGTGCCAGCAGTTTGGGACAGGGGGCCAATCAGCCCCAGCATTTT
TRBJ1-4 TRBD1 - TRBV7-8 CASSLGDGQGGSEKLFF TGTGCCAGCAGCTTAGGGGACGGACAGGGAGGTAGTGAAAAACTGTTTTTT
TRBJ1-1 TRBD1 - TRBV6-4 CASSDRDRLMNTEAFF TGTGCCAGCAGTGACCGGGACAGGCTTATGAACACTGAAGCTTTCTTT
TRBJ1-2 - - TRBV29-1 CSVDMTGDGYTF TGCAGCGTTGATATGACAGGCGATGGCTACACCTTC
TRBJ2-7 - - TRBV19 CASSPGLSVYEQYF TGTGCCAGTAGCCCGGGACTCTCGGTTTACGAGCAGTACTTC
TRBJ2-7 TRBD1 - TRBV11-2 CASSPSDQGALHEQYF TGTGCCAGCAGCCCCTCAGACCAGGGGGCGTTACACGAGCAGTACTTC
TRBJ2-7 - - TRBV15 CATSRDHGSSYEQYF TGTGCCACCAGCAGAGATCATGGTAGCTCCTACGAGCAGTACTTC
TRBJ2-2 TRBD2 - TRBV11-3 CASSSAPGTSRAGELFF TGTGCCAGCAGCTCAGCCCCCGGGACTAGTCGGGCCGGGGAGCTGTTTTTT
TRBJ2-7 - - TRBV19 CASSMGAYEQYF TGTGCCAGTAGTATGGGAGCTTACGAGCAGTACTTC
TRBJ2-5 - - TRBV18 CASSAAGGLETQYF TGTGCCAGCTCGGCAGCAGGGGGGCTAGAGACCCAGTACTTC
TRBJ2-7 TRBD1 - TRBV10-3 CAIRGTGPLGEQYF TGTGCCATCAGGGGGACAGGGCCCCTCGGGGAGCAGTACTTC
TRBJ2-1 - - TRBV5-1 CASLSGPGGNEQFF TGCGCCAGTCTAAGCGGGCCAGGGGGCAATGAGCAGTTCTTC
TRBJ2-5 TRBD2 - TRBV18 CASSPPAGKETQYF TGTGCCAGCTCACCTCCAGCGGGAAAAGAGACCCAGTACTTC
TRBJ2-7 - - TRBV7-9 CASSSPGRRGYF TGTGCCAGCAGCTCGCCCGGACGGCGGGGGTACTTC
TRBJ2-3 TRBD2 - TRBV5-6 CASSVAGFGDTQYF TGTGCCAGCAGCGTAGCGGGATTCGGTGATACGCAGTATTTT
TRBJ1-4 - - TRBV10-2 CASRDAEKLFF TGCGCCAGTCGAGATGCAGAAAAACTGTTTTTT
TRBJ2-7 TRBD2 once TRBV27 CASTLRGGRGYEQYF TGTGCCAGCACTCTGCGGGGGGGGCGCGGGTACGAGCAGTACTTC
TRBJ2-5 - - TRBV4-2 CASSQGSGETQYF TGTGCCAGCAGCCAAGGATCGGGAGAGACCCAGTACTTC
TRBJ2-7 TRBD1 - TRBV19 CASSVDRDEQYF TGTGCCAGTAGCGTGGACAGGGACGAGCAGTACTTC
TRBJ2-2 - - TRBV27 CATRRSLNTGELFF TGTGCCACCCGAAGGAGTCTCAACACCGGGGAGCTGTTTTTT
TRBJ2-3 TRBD2 - TRBV27 CASSLPGGRGDTQYF TGTGCCAGCAGTTTACCGGGAGGACGTGGAGATACGCAGTATTTT
TRBJ2-7 TRBD1 - TRBV25-1 CATFPGQSPYEQYF TGTGCTACGTTTCCGGGACAGTCACCCTACGAGCAGTACTTC
TRBJ2-3 - - TRBV10-2 CASTLDSLTDTQYF TGCGCCAGCACCCTTGACTCGCTCACAGATACGCAGTATTTT
TRBJ2-7 TRBD2 - TRBV27 CASSGLAGVNYEQYF TGTGCCAGCAGTGGTCTAGCGGGAGTTAACTACGAGCAGTACTTC
TRBJ2-5 TRBD1 few TRBV29-1 CSEGTEQETQYF TGCAGCGAAGGGACAGAACAAGAGACCCAGTACTTC
TRBJ2-3 TRBD1 - TRBV29-1 CSAGTGGRDTQYF TGCAGCGCCGGGACAGGGGGCAGAGATACGCAGTATTTT